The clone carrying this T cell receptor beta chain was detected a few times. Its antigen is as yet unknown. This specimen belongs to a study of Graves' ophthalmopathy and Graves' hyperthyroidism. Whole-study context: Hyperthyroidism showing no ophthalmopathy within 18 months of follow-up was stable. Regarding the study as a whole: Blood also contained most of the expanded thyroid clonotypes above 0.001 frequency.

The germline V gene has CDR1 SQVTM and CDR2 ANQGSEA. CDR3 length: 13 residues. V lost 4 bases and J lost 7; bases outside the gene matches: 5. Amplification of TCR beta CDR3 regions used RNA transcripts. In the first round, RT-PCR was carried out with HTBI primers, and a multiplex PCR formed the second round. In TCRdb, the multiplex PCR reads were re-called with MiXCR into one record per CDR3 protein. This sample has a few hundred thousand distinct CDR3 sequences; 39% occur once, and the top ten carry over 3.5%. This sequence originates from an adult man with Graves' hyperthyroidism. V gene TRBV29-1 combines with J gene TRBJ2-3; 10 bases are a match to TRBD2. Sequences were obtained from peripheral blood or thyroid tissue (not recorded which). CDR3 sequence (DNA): TGCAGCGTTGCAGCGGGAGGGCGTAATACGCAGTATTTT. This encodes CSVAAGGRNTQYF.